The 10 T cell receptor beta chains in this list originate from one sample, sequenced in a study of cytomegalovirus exposure and HLA in healthy donors. This PCR relied on a set of 60 Vbeta primers and 13 Jbeta primers. Generated by immunoSEQ multiplex PCR, the TCRdb table keeps only in-frame clones and is missing some. The top ten hold under 14% of the sample, which has 120,000 or so clones, over 65% seen once. The sequenced sample was PBMCs. The receptors originated from a woman aged 50 to 60 in good health and CMV-seropositive.

This sequence joins TRBV30 and TRBJ2-3; 9 bases are a match to TRBD2. CDR1 is GTSNPN, CDR2 SVGIG, per germline (reference sequence). The junction had 9 bases not matched to a gene; V was cut back by 7 bases and J by 4 bases. This CDR3 has 14 amino acids. The CDR3 loop reads CALPAGGFADTQYF. The DNA of the CDR3 is TGTGCCTTGCCCGCGGGGGGGTTCGCAGATACGCAGTATTTT. The entire variable domain, with the rest obtained from reference TRBV30 and TRBJ2-3, is as follows: SQTIHQWPATLVQPVGSPLSLECTVEGTSNPNLYWYRQAAGRGLQLLFYSVGIGQISSEVPQNLSASRPQDRQFILSSKKLLLSDSGFYLCALPAGGFADTQYFGPGTRLTVL.

In nucleotides, the CDR3 is TGTGCCAGTAGGACAGGGGACACTGAAGCTTTCTTT. Translation gives CASRTGDTEAFF. The chain recombines TRBV19 with TRBJ1-1, with 8 nucleotides matching TRBD1. The germline V gene has CDR1 LNHDA and CDR2 SQIVND (reference sequence). The CDR3 totals 12 residues. V lost 6 bases to trimming and J lost 3 bases; unmatched junction nucleotides: 0.

V gene TRBV6-1 combines with J gene TRBJ1-4; 7 positions match TRBD1. Losses at the gene ends were 1 base for V and 9 bases for J; bases not matched to a gene: 5. In germline, CDR1 is MNHNS, CDR2 SASEGT. The CDR3 contains 14 residues. The CDR3 nucleotides are TGTGCCAGCAGTGAAGGCAGGGGGTCCCAAAAACTGTTTTTT. Its protein product is CASSEGRGSQKLFF.

The J gene is TRBJ1-5, the V gene TRBV19; 9 bases are a match to TRBD1. Trimming took 4 bases from V and 6 from J; bases not matched to a gene: 7. The CDR3 sequence is 15 residues long. The germline V gene has CDR1 LNHDA and CDR2 SQIVND (reference sequence). The CDR3 reads CASSTTGGAGQPQHF. The CDR3, as DNA: TGTGCCAGTAGTACTACAGGGGGCGCCGGTCAGCCCCAGCATTTT.

This clone has a handful of counts. The genes are TRBV5-6 and TRBJ2-3, with a tentative D call TRBD1 (5 bases). Trimming removed 3 bases at V and 6 bases at J, with 5 bases between. Germline loops: CDR1 SGHDT, CDR2 YYEEEE. This CDR3 is built from 11 residues. CDR3 region: CASSYRDTQYF. The CDR3 coding sequence is TGTGCCAGCAGCTACAGGGATACGCAGTATTTT.

The chain joins TRBV6-1 to TRBJ2-2; the D is unclear. The CDR3 consists of 15 residues. Germline CDR1 and CDR2: MNHNS and SASEGT. The ends were cut back, 8 bases at V and 0 bases at J, with 13 bases in the middle. The CDR3 loop reads CASLEDLANTGELFF. CDR3 nucleotides: TGTGCCAGCCTGGAAGATCTAGCGAACACCGGGGAGCTGTTTTTT.

The sample holds one count of this clone. The V and J genes are TRBV28 and TRBJ2-7; D not resolved. CDR3 length: 11 residues. V lost 8 bases, J lost 3 bases, and 8 bases lay in between. Germline CDR1 and CDR2: MDHEN and SYDVKM. Here the CDR3 reads CASGFSYEQYF. CDR3 DNA: TGTGCCAGCGGCTTCAGCTACGAGCAGTACTTC. Complete variable domain (other parts from reference TRBV28 and TRBJ2-7): DVKVTQSSRYLVKRTGEKVFLECVQDMDHENMFWYRQDPGLGLRLIYFSYDVKMKEKGDIPEGYSVSREKKERFSLILESASTNQTSMYLCASGFSYEQYFGPGTRLTVT.

To note about this clone: Compared with germline, one end of the junction differs, possibly owing to a read error. This rearrangement joins TRBV7-9 to TRBJ2-7, with 8 bases aligning to TRBD1. The CDR3 has 13 residues. In germline, CDR1 is SEHNR, CDR2 FQNEAQ (reference sequence). The CDR3 region is CSSKSGGGYEQYF. The CDR3, as DNA: TGTTCCAGCAAGTCAGGGGGCGGGTACGAGCAGTACTTC.

Worth noting for this clone: This sample includes further DNA sequences coding for the same CDR3. The rearrangement uses TRBV7-9 and TRBJ1-1; D is undetermined. This CDR3 comprises 13 residues. The V end was cut by 3 bases, the J end by 1 base, with 6 bases between. Germline CDR1 SEHNR, CDR2 FQNEAQ (reference sequence). CDR3 coding DNA: TGTGCCAGCAGCTTTCAGGCGAACACTGAAGCTTTCTTT. Its protein is CASSFQANTEAFF.

J is TRBJ2-1 and V is TRBV5-4, with D perhaps matching TRBD2 (5 bases). The germline CDR1 and CDR2 sequences are SGHNT and YYREEE (reference sequence). The CDR3 sequence is 12 residues long. Between the trimmed V and J ends, which lost 7 bases and 5 bases, there was a span of 10 bases. For the CDR3, the DNA is TGTGCCAGCGCACTAGGGAACAATGAGCAGTTCTTC. As protein: CASALGNNEQFF.